This TCR beta chain was found in a study of T cell changes during pregnancy in multiple sclerosis. The assay was immunoSEQ multiplex PCR, and TCRdb's table has in-frame clones only and misses some. Of roughly 72,000 clones in the sample, 94% were seen once. CDR3 length equals 13 residues. With 3 bases clipped from V and 1 base from J, the junction kept 1 base outside the gene matches. Germline V lookup: CDR1 GTSNPN, CDR2 SVGIG (reference sequence). Material: CD4+ T cells from peripheral blood mononuclear cells, obtained after pregnancy. The source of this sequence is a female donor with multiple sclerosis, enrolled in a pregnancy study. The chain combines TRBV30 with TRBJ2-3, with 7 bases aligning to TRBD2. The CDR3: CAWRAGGTDTQYF. The DNA for the CDR3 is TGTGCCTGGAGGGCGGGGGGCACAGATACGCAGTATTTT.